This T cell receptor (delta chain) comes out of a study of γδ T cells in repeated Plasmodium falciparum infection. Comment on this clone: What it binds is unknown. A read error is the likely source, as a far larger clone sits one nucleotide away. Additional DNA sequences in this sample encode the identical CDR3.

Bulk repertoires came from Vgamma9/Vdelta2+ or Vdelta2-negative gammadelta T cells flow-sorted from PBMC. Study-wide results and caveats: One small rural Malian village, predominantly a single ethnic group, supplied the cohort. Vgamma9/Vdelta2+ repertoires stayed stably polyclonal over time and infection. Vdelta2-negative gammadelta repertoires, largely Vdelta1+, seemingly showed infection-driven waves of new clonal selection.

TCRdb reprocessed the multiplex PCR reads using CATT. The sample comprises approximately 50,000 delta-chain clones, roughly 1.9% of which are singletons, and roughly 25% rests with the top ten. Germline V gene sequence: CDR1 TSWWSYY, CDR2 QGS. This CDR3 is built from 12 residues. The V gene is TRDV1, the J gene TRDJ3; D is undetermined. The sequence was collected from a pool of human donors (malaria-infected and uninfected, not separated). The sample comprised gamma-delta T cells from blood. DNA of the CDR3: TGTGCTCTTGGACACCTCAACAGACAGATGTTCTTC. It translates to CALGHLNRQMFF.